This T cell receptor beta chain was recorded in a study of cytomegalovirus exposure and HLA in healthy donors. The PCR was carried out with 60 Vbeta primers and 13 Jbeta primers. Authors' processing steps: It was a later analysis that counted tens of millions of unique TCR beta chains, of which approximately 11 million were shared. The method was immunoSEQ multiplex PCR; TCRdb's version includes in-frame clones alone and lacks a portion of them. V, J and clone size are taken as reported in that table, and D and trimming were inferred from the DNA itself. The sample lists 150,000 to 250,000 clones; about 80% were seen once. The CDR3 runs 15 residues. V lost 3 bases and J lost 3; bases outside the gene matches: 4. Germline V CDR1 and CDR2: MNHNY, SVGAGI (reference sequence). Notes on this clone: Antigen unknown.

Notes on the study in general: An analysis done earlier found most TCR beta V segments productive about 87% or about 30% of the time. An analysis that came later showed most CMV-associated TCR beta chains appearing HLA-restricted. High sensitivity and specificity were reportedly achieved when the classifier diagnosed cytomegalovirus status.

What was sequenced was PBMCs. The clonotype originates from a woman in her 30s in good health and CMV-seropositive. V is TRBV6-6 and J is TRBJ2-2, with TRBD2 identical over 7 bases. The CDR3 protein is CASSYRGGHTGELFF. The CDR3 nucleotides read TGTGCCAGCAGTTATCGGGGAGGGCACACCGGGGAGCTGTTTTTT.